Each of the 9 T cell receptor beta chains below was sequenced from the same sample in a study of blood T cell repertoires in COVID-19. Produced via immunoSEQ multiplex PCR; TCRdb's table is partial and in-frame only. The table lists 130,000 to 150,000 clones, 84% of them singletons. The sequencing sample was made of peripheral blood. Source of these receptors: a man in his 60s with active or convalescent COVID-19.

V usage is TRBV6-5 and J usage is TRBJ1-1; D is perhaps TRBD1 (5 bases). Germline lookup yields CDR1 MNHEY and CDR2 SVGAGI. CDR3 length equals 13 residues. The germline V and J ends were trimmed by 5 bases and 2 bases, with 9 bases remaining between them. The CDR3 protein is CASSTTANTEAFF. As DNA, the CDR3 is TGTGCCAGCAGTACGACAGCTAACACTGAAGCTTTCTTT.

The chain joins TRBV5-1 to TRBJ1-1; 9 positions match TRBD1. The CDR3 extends over 14 amino acids. V was clipped by 0 bases and J by 7 bases; unmatched bases: 4. CDR1 and CDR2 (germline): SGHRS, YFSETQ. CDR3 DNA: TGCGCCAGCAGCTTGGCCGGGACAGGGAATGAAGCTTTCTTT. Translating it yields CASSLAGTGNEAFF. Combining the CDR3 with reference TRBV5-1 and TRBJ1-1 gives the whole variable domain KAGVTQTPRYLIKTRGQQVTLSCSPISGHRSVSWYQQTPGQGLQFLFEYFSETQRNKGNFPGRFSGRQFSNSRSEMNVSTLELGDSALYLCASSLAGTGNEAFFGQGTRLTVV.

This rearrangement joins TRBV7-2 to TRBJ2-1, with D tentatively TRBD2 (7 bases). There are 15 residues in the CDR3. Deletions cut 1 base from V and 7 bases from J, with 14 bases between. CDR1 is SGHTA, CDR2 FQGNSA, per germline. The DNA for the CDR3 is TGTGCCAGCAGCTTAGGTGCGGGGGCCGGGAATGAGCAGTTCTTC. This translates into CASSLGAGAGNEQFF.

The chain couples TRBV28 to TRBJ1-4; TRBD1 might be the D (5 bases). Germline assignment: CDR1 MDHEN and CDR2 SYDVKM. V was cut by 3 bases and J by 0 bases, with 11 bases left in between. This CDR3 is 16 amino acids long. The CDR3 DNA sequence: TGTGCCAGCAGTTTCCGGCAGGGTGCAACTAATGAAAAACTGTTTTTT. Its translation is CASSFRQGATNEKLFF.

This chain uses TRBV19 with TRBJ1-4, with TRBD1 as a possible D gene (6 bases). The germline V gene encodes CDR1 LNHDA and CDR2 SQIVND (reference sequence). The CDR3 has 14 amino acids. The germline V and J ends were trimmed by 7 bases and 8 bases, with 17 bases remaining between them. CDR3 sequence reads: CASIGGPIREKLFF. The CDR3 bases are TGTGCCAGTATCGGGGGGCCTATACGGGAAAAACTGTTTTTT.

This chain connects TRBV7-8 to TRBJ1-1; a weak D match, TRBD1 (5 bases). This CDR3 has 13 residues. Trimming stripped 3 bases from V and 5 bases from J, with 10 bases between. The germline CDR1 and CDR2 sequences are SGHVS and FQNEAQ. This chain's CDR3 is CASSLGGITEAFF. CDR3 bases: TGTGCCAGCAGCTTGGGGGGAATTACTGAAGCTTTCTTT.

V and J are TRBV30 and TRBJ1-2; TRBD1 might be the D (6 bases). The germline V gene encodes CDR1 GTSNPN and CDR2 SVGIG (reference sequence). The CDR3 is 13 amino acids. V was pared by 4 bases and J by 2 bases, with 11 bases between. In DNA, the CDR3 is TGTGCCTGGACCCCGGACAGCAACTATGGCTACACCTTC. Translation gives CAWTPDSNYGYTF.

J is TRBJ2-5 and V is TRBV19, with D maybe TRBD1 (6 bases). This CDR3 is built from 14 residues. V was trimmed by 1 base and J by 9 bases, leaving 15 bases between them. The germline V gene encodes CDR1 LNHDA and CDR2 SQIVND (reference sequence). The chain's CDR3 is CASSIGQGPAAQYF. The CDR3 DNA reads as TGTGCCAGTAGTATAGGCCAGGGGCCAGCGGCCCAGTACTTC.

V gene TRBV2 combines with J gene TRBJ1-2, with 7 positions matching TRBD1. J was trimmed by 4 bases and V by 5 bases; bases with no gene match: 13. The CDR3 spans 16 residues. From germline, CDR1 is SNHLY and CDR2 FYNNEI. The CDR3: CASSQPQGGLGYGYTF. Here the CDR3 DNA reads TGTGCCAGCAGTCAACCTCAGGGGGGTTTGGGCTATGGCTACACCTTC. Together with reference TRBV2 and TRBJ1-2, the CDR3 gives the full variable domain: EPEVTQTPSHQVTQMGQEVILRCVPISNHLYFYWYRQILGQKVEFLVSFYNNEISEKSEIFDDQFSVERPDGSNFTLKIRSTKLEDSAMYFCASSQPQGGLGYGYTFGSGTRLTVV.